The TCR beta chain described here comes from a study of cytotoxic CD8 clonotypes in ibrutinib-treated CLL. This CDR3 region has 15 residues. Germline values: CDR1 WSHSY, CDR2 SAAADI. The V and J ends lost 2 bases and 4 bases, in that order; junction bases with no gene match: 3. The authors obtained 1.5 to 2.5 micrograms of genomic DNA from cryopreserved PBMCs for TCR beta libraries. Only in-frame clones appear in the TCRdb table, and some are missing; sequencing was by immunoSEQ multiplex PCR. The table lists over 150,000 clones, around 70% of them singletons. The TCR sequence derives from a human donor with chronic lymphocytic leukemia. This rearrangement joins TRBV10-2 to TRBJ1-5, with 9 bases that match TRBD1. Sequenced material: PBMCs, taken after 24 months of ibrutinib treatment. CDR3 DNA: TGCGCCAGCAGTGAGCCAGGGACAGGGAATCAGCCCCAGCATTTT. Translation gives CASSEPGTGNQPQHF.